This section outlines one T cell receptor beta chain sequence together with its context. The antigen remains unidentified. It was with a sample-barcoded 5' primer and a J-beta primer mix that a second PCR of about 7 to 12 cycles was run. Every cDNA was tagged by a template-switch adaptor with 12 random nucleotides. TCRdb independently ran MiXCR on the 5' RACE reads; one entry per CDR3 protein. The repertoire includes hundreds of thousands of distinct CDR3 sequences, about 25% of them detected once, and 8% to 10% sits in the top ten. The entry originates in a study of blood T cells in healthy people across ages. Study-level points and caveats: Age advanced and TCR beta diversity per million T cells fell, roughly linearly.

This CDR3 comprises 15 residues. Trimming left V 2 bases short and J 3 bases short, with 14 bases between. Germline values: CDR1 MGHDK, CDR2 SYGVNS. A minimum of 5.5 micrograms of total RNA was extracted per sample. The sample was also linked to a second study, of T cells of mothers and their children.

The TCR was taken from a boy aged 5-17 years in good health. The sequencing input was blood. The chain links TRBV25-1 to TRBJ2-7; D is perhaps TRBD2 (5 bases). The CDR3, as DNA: TGTGCCAGCAGTGAAGGACTGACCCCAATCTACGAGCAGTACTTC. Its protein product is CASSEGLTPIYEQYF.